A selection of T cell receptor beta chains follows, all from one sample in a study of tumor-infiltrating lymphocytes in localized non-small cell lung cancer. This table comes from immunoSEQ multiplex PCR, and its TCRdb copy is limited to in-frame clones, with some not included. This table has around 12,000 clones, 80% to 90% appearing once. What was sequenced was uninvolved lung tissue not adjacent to the tumor. Every receptor here comes from a human donor with non-small cell lung cancer. Each CDR3 is given with its conserved first and last residue. Fields, in order: V gene, J gene, D gene, clone size, CDR3 DNA, CDR3 protein. D genes are given only for firm matches. Expanded clones get a size class; other rows say once, few or many, or leave the size out.

V gene: TRBV6-5
J gene: TRBJ2-7
D gene: NA
clone size: NA
CDR3 DNA: TGTGCCAGCAGTCAAGGGACCCTTCGTTCCTACGAGCAGTACTTC
CDR3 protein: CASSQGTLRSYEQYF

V gene: TRBV6-5
J gene: TRBJ1-4
D gene: NA
clone size: NA
CDR3 DNA: TGTGCCAGCAGTTACTCGACAGCAACTAATGAAAAACTGTTTTTT
CDR3 protein: CASSYSTATNEKLFF

V gene: TRBV5-6
J gene: TRBJ2-7
D gene: TRBD2
clone size: NA
CDR3 DNA: TGTGCCAGCAGCTTGGCCGGGTCTAGCGGGGGGGCCCGTGACGAGCAGTACTTC
CDR3 protein: CASSLAGSSGGARDEQYF

V gene: TRBV6-1
J gene: TRBJ1-2
D gene: NA
clone size: NA
CDR3 DNA: TGTGCCAGCAGTGGGAACACCGTTAACTATGGCTACACCTTC
CDR3 protein: CASSGNTVNYGYTF

V gene: TRBV27
J gene: TRBJ1-3
D gene: NA
clone size: NA
CDR3 DNA: TGTGCCAGCAGTTTAAAGGCCGGGAAATTAAACACCATATATTTT
CDR3 protein: CASSLKAGKLNTIYF

V gene: TRBV5-1
J gene: TRBJ1-1
D gene: TRBD1
clone size: NA
CDR3 DNA: TGCGCCAGCAGCTCCGGGACAGTCTATGCGCGGACTGAAGCTTTCTTT
CDR3 protein: CASSSGTVYARTEAFF

V gene: TRBV7-9
J gene: TRBJ2-4
D gene: NA
clone size: NA
CDR3 DNA: TGTGCCAGCAGCTCACGGGCCCTAGCCAAAAACATTCAGTACTTC
CDR3 protein: CASSSRALAKNIQYF

V gene: TRBV5-4
J gene: TRBJ1-4
D gene: NA
clone size: NA
CDR3 DNA: TGTGCCAGCAGCTTGGGTGGCAGGGTAGAAGAAAAACTGTTTTTT
CDR3 protein: CASSLGGRVEEKLFF

V gene: TRBV30
J gene: TRBJ1-5
D gene: TRBD1
clone size: once
CDR3 DNA: TGTGCCTGGAGTACCAAGACAGGGGAGTGGGACTATAGCAATCAGCCCCAGCATTTT
CDR3 protein: CAWSTKTGEWDYSNQPQHF

V gene: TRBV15
J gene: TRBJ2-7
D gene: TRBD1
clone size: NA
CDR3 DNA: TGTGCCACCAGCAGAATGGGACAGGGGACCTACGAGCAGTACTTC
CDR3 protein: CATSRMGQGTYEQYF

V gene: TRBV4-3
J gene: TRBJ2-2
D gene: NA
clone size: NA
CDR3 DNA: TGCGCCAGCAGCCAGGCCGCTAGGAACACCGGGGAGCTGTTTTTT
CDR3 protein: CASSQAARNTGELFF

V gene: TRBV6-5
J gene: TRBJ2-7
D gene: NA
clone size: NA
CDR3 DNA: TGTGCCAGCAGTTTCTCGGCGGGCGGCGAGCAGTACTTC
CDR3 protein: CASSFSAGGEQYF

V gene: TRBV5-1
J gene: TRBJ2-6
D gene: NA
clone size: few
CDR3 DNA: TGCGCCAGCAGCTTGGGTCGGGACATTGCTGGGGCCAACGTCCTGACTTTC
CDR3 protein: CASSLGRDIAGANVLTF

V gene: TRBV19
J gene: TRBJ1-5
D gene: TRBD1
clone size: NA
CDR3 DNA: TGTGCCACGGACAGGGGCAGCAATCAGCCCCAGCATTTT
CDR3 protein: CATDRGSNQPQHF

V gene: TRBV5-1
J gene: TRBJ1-1
D gene: TRBD1
clone size: NA
CDR3 DNA: TGCGCCAGCAGCTTCGGGGACAGCCCGAACACTGAAGCTTTCTTT
CDR3 protein: CASSFGDSPNTEAFF

V gene: TRBV6-5
J gene: TRBJ2-2
D gene: NA
clone size: NA
CDR3 DNA: TGTGCCAGCAGTTACTCCCCGTTGGGGGAGCTGTTTTTT
CDR3 protein: CASSYSPLGELFF

V gene: TRBV6-6
J gene: TRBJ1-2
D gene: TRBD1
clone size: NA
CDR3 DNA: TGTGCCAGCAGTCGACAGGGGGACTATGGCTACACCTTC
CDR3 protein: CASSRQGDYGYTF

V gene: TRBV6-1
J gene: TRBJ2-4
D gene: TRBD1
clone size: NA
CDR3 DNA: TGTGCCAGCAGTGAAGCGCGGGGGACAGGGAGCGTGAACATTCAGTACTTC
CDR3 protein: CASSEARGTGSVNIQYF

V gene: TRBV6-5
J gene: TRBJ2-3
D gene: NA
clone size: NA
CDR3 DNA: TGTGCCAGCAGTTCCGGGACCCTCGGCACAGATACGCAGTATTTT
CDR3 protein: CASSSGTLGTDTQYF

V gene: TRBV7-9
J gene: TRBJ2-5
D gene: NA
clone size: NA
CDR3 DNA: TGTGCCAGCAGCTTACGGCGAGGGCTAGGCGAGACCCAGTACTTC
CDR3 protein: CASSLRRGLGETQYF

V gene: TRBV7-6
J gene: TRBJ2-7
D gene: TRBD1
clone size: NA
CDR3 DNA: TGTGCCAGCAGCTTACAGGGGGCCTACGAGCAGTACTTC
CDR3 protein: CASSLQGAYEQYF

V gene: TRBV5-6
J gene: TRBJ1-2
D gene: NA
clone size: NA
CDR3 DNA: TGTGCCAGCAGCTTGTATCCAGGGGAGTTCTATGGCTACACCTTC
CDR3 protein: CASSLYPGEFYGYTF

V gene: TRBV6-1
J gene: TRBJ2-6
D gene: NA
clone size: NA
CDR3 DNA: TGTGCCAGCAGTGAACAGGGAGCGGCCGGGGCCAACGTCCTGACTTTC
CDR3 protein: CASSEQGAAGANVLTF

V gene: TRBV5-6
J gene: TRBJ2-7
D gene: NA
clone size: NA
CDR3 DNA: TGTGCCAGCAGCTTGTATGGGTACGAGCAGTACTTC
CDR3 protein: CASSLYGYEQYF

V gene: TRBV7-7
J gene: TRBJ2-1
D gene: TRBD1
clone size: NA
CDR3 DNA: TGTGCTAGCAGCTTGGACAGGGGATCCTACAATGAGCAGTTCTTC
CDR3 protein: CASSLDRGSYNEQFF

V gene: TRBV30
J gene: TRBJ2-5
D gene: TRBD1
clone size: NA
CDR3 DNA: TGTGCCTGGCGTGGACAGGGGCAAGAGACCCAGTACTTC
CDR3 protein: CAWRGQGQETQYF

V gene: TRBV19
J gene: TRBJ2-7
D gene: NA
clone size: NA
CDR3 DNA: TGTGCCAGTAGTCGGGAACCCTACGAGCAGTACTTC
CDR3 protein: CASSREPYEQYF

V gene: TRBV7-8
J gene: TRBJ1-2
D gene: NA
clone size: NA
CDR3 DNA: TGTGCCAGCAGCTTACCGGGGGTCGGCTATGGCTACACCTTC
CDR3 protein: CASSLPGVGYGYTF

V gene: TRBV4-2
J gene: TRBJ1-5
D gene: NA
clone size: NA
CDR3 DNA: TGTGCCAGCAGCCAAGACCCCGGGGATAGCAATCAGCCCCAGCATTTT
CDR3 protein: CASSQDPGDSNQPQHF

V gene: TRBV11-3
J gene: TRBJ2-2
D gene: NA
clone size: NA
CDR3 DNA: TGTGCCAGCAGCTTAGAATCCGGGGAGCTGTTTTTT
CDR3 protein: CASSLESGELFF

V gene: TRBV4-1
J gene: TRBJ1-4
D gene: TRBD1
clone size: few
CDR3 DNA: TGCGCCAGCAGCCAATTCCTTCACAGGGGTGGCGAAAAACTGTTTTTT
CDR3 protein: CASSQFLHRGGEKLFF

V gene: TRBV7-9
J gene: TRBJ1-1
D gene: NA
clone size: few
CDR3 DNA: TGTGCCAGCAGCGTAGGACAGCCTGAAGCTTTCTTT
CDR3 protein: CASSVGQPEAFF

V gene: TRBV4-1
J gene: TRBJ1-5
D gene: NA
clone size: NA
CDR3 DNA: TGCGCCAGCAGCCAAGTGAAGGATCAGCCCCAGCATTTT
CDR3 protein: CASSQVKDQPQHF

V gene: TRBV5-5
J gene: TRBJ2-7
D gene: NA
clone size: NA
CDR3 DNA: TGTGCCAGCAGGCGGACAGTGAGCTCCTACGAGCAGTACTTC
CDR3 protein: CASRRTVSSYEQYF

V gene: TRBV6-1
J gene: TRBJ1-5
D gene: TRBD1
clone size: once
CDR3 DNA: TGTGCCAGCAGTGCGACAGGGGGCGTTAGCAATCAGCCCCAGCATTTT
CDR3 protein: CASSATGGVSNQPQHF

V gene: TRBV6-4
J gene: TRBJ2-3
D gene: NA
clone size: NA
CDR3 DNA: TGTGCCAGCAGTGACTACGCGGGGAGCACAGATACGCAGTATTTT
CDR3 protein: CASSDYAGSTDTQYF

V gene: TRBV7-8
J gene: TRBJ2-3
D gene: NA
clone size: NA
CDR3 DNA: TGTGCCAGCAGTTCGGCGGATACGCAGTATTTT
CDR3 protein: CASSSADTQYF

V gene: TRBV6-5
J gene: TRBJ2-1
D gene: NA
clone size: NA
CDR3 DNA: TGTGCCAGCAGTTATACCTGGTACAATGAGCAGTTCTTC
CDR3 protein: CASSYTWYNEQFF

V gene: TRBV7-9
J gene: TRBJ2-7
D gene: NA
clone size: once
CDR3 DNA: TGTGCCAGCAGCTTTTTGGGCGAGCAGTACTTC
CDR3 protein: CASSFLGEQYF

V gene: TRBV5-1
J gene: TRBJ2-7
D gene: TRBD1
clone size: NA
CDR3 DNA: TGCGCCAGCAGGGATGACAGGGGCCGTTCCAACGAGCAGTACTTC
CDR3 protein: CASRDDRGRSNEQYF

V gene: TRBV11-2
J gene: TRBJ2-2
D gene: TRBD1
clone size: NA
CDR3 DNA: TGTGCCAGCAGCCAAGGGGGCGCTTGGGTCGGGGAGCTGTTTTTT
CDR3 protein: CASSQGGAWVGELFF

V gene: TRBV20-1
J gene: TRBJ1-2
D gene: NA
clone size: NA
CDR3 DNA: TGCAGTGCACGAGAAGACTATGGCTACACCTTC
CDR3 protein: CSAREDYGYTF

V gene: TRBV7-9
J gene: TRBJ1-2
D gene: TRBD1
clone size: NA
CDR3 DNA: TGTGCCAGCAGCTTAGTCGGGACAGGGGTTGGAAGCAACTATGGCTACACCTTC
CDR3 protein: CASSLVGTGVGSNYGYTF

V gene: TRBV2
J gene: TRBJ1-1
D gene: TRBD1
clone size: NA
CDR3 DNA: TGTGCCAGCAGTGAAACCAGGACAGGGGTCACTGAAGCTTTCTTT
CDR3 protein: CASSETRTGVTEAFF

V gene: TRBV4-2
J gene: TRBJ1-2
D gene: NA
clone size: NA
CDR3 DNA: TGTGCCAGCAGCCAAGAAAAGGGGAGTTCGGGCGGCTACACCTTC
CDR3 protein: CASSQEKGSSGGYTF

V gene: TRBV11-2
J gene: TRBJ2-2
D gene: NA
clone size: NA
CDR3 DNA: TGTGCCAGCAGCTTTCTGGGGTACGGGGAGCTGTTTTTT
CDR3 protein: CASSFLGYGELFF

V gene: TRBV6-5
J gene: TRBJ2-3
D gene: TRBD2
clone size: NA
CDR3 DNA: TGTGCCAGCAGTTCGCGGGGGGGGCCCACAGATACGCAGTATTTT
CDR3 protein: CASSSRGGPTDTQYF

V gene: TRBV11-3
J gene: TRBJ2-1
D gene: NA
clone size: NA
CDR3 DNA: TGTGCCAGCAGCTTAGATACAGGTTCCTACAATGAGCAGTTCTTC
CDR3 protein: CASSLDTGSYNEQFF

V gene: TRBV6-5
J gene: TRBJ2-7
D gene: TRBD1
clone size: NA
CDR3 DNA: TGTGCCAGCAGTTGGACAGGGCTTGCCTACGAGCAGTACTTC
CDR3 protein: CASSWTGLAYEQYF

V gene: TRBV9
J gene: TRBJ2-3
D gene: NA
clone size: NA
CDR3 DNA: TGTGCCAGCAGCGCAAGGTCTACAGGGACAGATACGCAGTATTTT
CDR3 protein: CASSARSTGTDTQYF

V gene: TRBV27
J gene: TRBJ1-2
D gene: NA
clone size: NA
CDR3 DNA: TGTGCCAGCAGTTCGACAGCTAACTATGGCTACACCTTC
CDR3 protein: CASSSTANYGYTF